This entry describes one T cell receptor beta chain. In the original processing: Quantification of nucleated cells was approximated via reference gene primer amplification. The method was immunoSEQ multiplex PCR; TCRdb's version includes in-frame clones alone and lacks a portion of them. V and J calls and clone size are as listed in that table; D and trimming were resolved from the DNA. The profile shows approximately 240,000 clones, 80% to 85% of them singletons. CDR1 is SGHTA and CDR2 is FQGNSA in the germline V gene. This CDR3 is built from 19 residues. The ends lost 4 bases at V and 1 base at J; junction bases unmatched: 17. These data belong to a study of blood T cell repertoires in COVID-19.

The origin of this receptor is a woman older than 75 with active or convalescent COVID-19. The rearrangement joins TRBV7-2 to TRBJ2-3, with 7 nucleotides matching TRBD2. Sequences were obtained from peripheral blood. The CDR3 loop reads CASSSKGLADGRGTDTQYF. CDR3 in DNA: TGTGCCAGCAGCTCCAAGGGGCTAGCGGACGGTCGTGGCACAGATACGCAGTATTTT.